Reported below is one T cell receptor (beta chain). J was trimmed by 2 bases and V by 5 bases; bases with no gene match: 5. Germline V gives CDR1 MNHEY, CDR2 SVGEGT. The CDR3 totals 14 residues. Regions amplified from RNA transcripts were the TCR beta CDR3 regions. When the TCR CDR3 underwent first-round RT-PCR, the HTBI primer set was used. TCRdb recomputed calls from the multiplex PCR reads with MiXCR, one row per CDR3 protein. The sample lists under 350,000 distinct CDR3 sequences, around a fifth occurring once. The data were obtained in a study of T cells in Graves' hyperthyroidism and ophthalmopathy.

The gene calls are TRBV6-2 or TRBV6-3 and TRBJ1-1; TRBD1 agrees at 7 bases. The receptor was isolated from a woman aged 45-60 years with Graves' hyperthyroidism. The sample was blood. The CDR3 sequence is CASSSTGDNTEAFF. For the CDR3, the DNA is TGTGCCAGCAGTAGTACAGGGGACAACACTGAAGCTTTCTTT.